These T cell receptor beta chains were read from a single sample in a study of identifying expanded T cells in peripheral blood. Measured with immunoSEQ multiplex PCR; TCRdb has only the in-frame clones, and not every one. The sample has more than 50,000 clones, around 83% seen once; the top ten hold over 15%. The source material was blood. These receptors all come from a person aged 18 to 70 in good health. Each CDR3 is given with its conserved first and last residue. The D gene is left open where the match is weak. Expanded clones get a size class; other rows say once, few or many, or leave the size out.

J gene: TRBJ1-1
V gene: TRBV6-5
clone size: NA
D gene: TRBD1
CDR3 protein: CASSTDRGNTEAFF
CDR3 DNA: TGTGCCAGCAGTACAGACAGGGGGAACACTGAAGCTTTCTTT

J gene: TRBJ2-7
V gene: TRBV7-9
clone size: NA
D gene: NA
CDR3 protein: CASSRYTAEQYF
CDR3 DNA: TGTGCCAGCAGCCGATACACCGCCGAGCAGTACTTC

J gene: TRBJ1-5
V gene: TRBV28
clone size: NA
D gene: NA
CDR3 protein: CASNFFQVGPQPQHF
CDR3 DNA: TGTGCCAGCAACTTTTTCCAGGTCGGTCCTCAGCCCCAGCATTTT

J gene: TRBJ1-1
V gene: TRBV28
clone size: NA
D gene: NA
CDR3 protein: CASANTEAFF
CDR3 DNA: TGTGCCAGCGCGAACACTGAAGCTTTCTTT

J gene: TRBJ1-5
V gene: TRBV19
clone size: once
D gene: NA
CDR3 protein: CASTRGQGYQPQHF
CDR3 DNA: TGTGCCAGCACTAGGGGCCAGGGGTATCAGCCCCAGCATTTT

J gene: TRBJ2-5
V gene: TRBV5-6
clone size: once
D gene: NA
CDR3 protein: CASSLEQSGVFRETQYF
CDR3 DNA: TGTGCCAGCAGCTTGGAGCAGTCTGGGGTTTTTCGAGAGACCCAGTACTTC

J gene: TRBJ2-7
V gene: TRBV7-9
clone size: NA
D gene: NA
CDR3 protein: CASSSGVAGRLAYEQYF
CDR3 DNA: TGTGCCAGCAGTTCCGGGGTGGCGGGGCGGCTCGCCTACGAGCAGTACTTC

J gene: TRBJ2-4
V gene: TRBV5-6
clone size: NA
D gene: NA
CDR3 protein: CASSADRFKNIQYF
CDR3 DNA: TGTGCCAGCAGCGCGGACAGATTCAAAAACATTCAGTACTTC

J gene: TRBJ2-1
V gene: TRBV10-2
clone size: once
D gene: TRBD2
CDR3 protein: CASSESTPLAARYNEQFF
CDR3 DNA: TGCGCCAGCAGTGAGTCGACCCCCCTAGCGGCTCGATACAATGAGCAGTTCTTC

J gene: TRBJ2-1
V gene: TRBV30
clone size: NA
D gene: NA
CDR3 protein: CAVIMRNEQFF
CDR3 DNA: TGTGCCGTAATTATGAGGAATGAGCAGTTCTTC

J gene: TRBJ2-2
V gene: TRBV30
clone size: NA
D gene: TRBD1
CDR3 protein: CAWSGQGAGELFF
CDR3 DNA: TGTGCCTGGAGCGGACAGGGGGCCGGGGAGCTGTTTTTT

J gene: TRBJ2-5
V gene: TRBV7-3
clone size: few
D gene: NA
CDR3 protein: CASSLTRTTGETQYF
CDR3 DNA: TGTGCCAGCAGCTTAACGAGGACTACGGGGGAGACCCAGTACTTC

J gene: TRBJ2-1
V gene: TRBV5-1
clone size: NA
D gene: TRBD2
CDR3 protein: CASSPTSGGAREQFF
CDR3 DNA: TGCGCCAGCAGCCCGACTAGCGGGGGGGCTCGTGAGCAGTTCTTC

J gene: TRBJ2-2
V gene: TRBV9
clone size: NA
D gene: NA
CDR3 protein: CASSVADSLTGELFF
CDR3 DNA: TGTGCCAGCAGCGTCGCCGACAGCCTCACCGGGGAGCTGTTTTTT

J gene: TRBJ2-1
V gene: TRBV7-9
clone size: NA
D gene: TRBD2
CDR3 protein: CASSFSGEQFF
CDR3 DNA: TGTGCCAGCAGCTTTAGCGGGGAGCAGTTCTTC

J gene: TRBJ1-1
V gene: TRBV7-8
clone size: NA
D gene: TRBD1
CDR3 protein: CASSDGTGQLNTEAFF
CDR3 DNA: TGTGCCAGCAGCGACGGGACAGGGCAATTGAACACTGAAGCTTTCTTT

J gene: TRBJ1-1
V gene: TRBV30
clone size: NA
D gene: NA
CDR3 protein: CAAGHMNTEAFF
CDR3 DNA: TGTGCCGCGGGGCACATGAACACTGAAGCTTTCTTT

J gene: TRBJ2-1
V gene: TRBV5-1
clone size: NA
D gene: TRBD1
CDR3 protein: CASSLNGQGAKQFF
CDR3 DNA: TGCGCCAGCAGCTTGAACGGACAGGGGGCTAAGCAGTTCTTC

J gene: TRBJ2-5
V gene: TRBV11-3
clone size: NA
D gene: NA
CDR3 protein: CASSSAGEKTQYF
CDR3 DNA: TGTGCCAGCAGCTCGGCCGGAGAGAAGACCCAGTACTTC

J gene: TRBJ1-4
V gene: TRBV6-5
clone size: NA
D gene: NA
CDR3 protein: CASSQTGHTNEKLFF
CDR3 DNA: TGTGCCAGCAGTCAGACAGGCCATACTAATGAAAAACTGTTTTTT

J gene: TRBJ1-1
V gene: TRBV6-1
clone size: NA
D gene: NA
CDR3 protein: CASSLFPGTEAFF
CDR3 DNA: TGTGCCAGCAGTTTATTCCCGGGGACTGAAGCTTTCTTT

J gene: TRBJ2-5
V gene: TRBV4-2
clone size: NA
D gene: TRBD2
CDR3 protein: CASRPSGGTETQYF
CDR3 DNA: TGTGCCAGCAGGCCTAGCGGGGGGACGGAGACCCAGTACTTC

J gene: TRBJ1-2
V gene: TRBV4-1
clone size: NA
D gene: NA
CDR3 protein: CASNPQHTIGGYTF
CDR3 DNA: TGCGCCAGCAACCCACAGCATACCATAGGGGGCTACACCTTC

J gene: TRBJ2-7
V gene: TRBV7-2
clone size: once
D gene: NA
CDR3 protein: CASSLGLHEQYF
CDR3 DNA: TGTGCCAGCAGCTTAGGATTACACGAGCAGTACTTC

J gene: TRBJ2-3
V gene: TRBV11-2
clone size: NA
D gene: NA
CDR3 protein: CASSPGQFSTDTQYF
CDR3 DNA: TGTGCCAGCAGCCCCGGACAGTTTAGCACAGATACGCAGTATTTT

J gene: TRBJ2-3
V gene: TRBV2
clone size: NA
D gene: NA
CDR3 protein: CASSEVRGRTDTQYF
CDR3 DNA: TGTGCCAGCAGTGAAGTGCGGGGGCGCACAGATACGCAGTATTTT

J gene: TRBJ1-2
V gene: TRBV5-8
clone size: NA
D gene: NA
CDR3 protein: CASSLFRVTNF
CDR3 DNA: TGTGCCAGCAGCTTGTTCCGGGTGACGAACTTC

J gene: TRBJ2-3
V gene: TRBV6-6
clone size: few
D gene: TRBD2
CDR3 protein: CASSLSGGATDTQYF
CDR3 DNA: TGTGCCAGCAGTCTTAGCGGGGGGGCGACAGATACGCAGTATTTT

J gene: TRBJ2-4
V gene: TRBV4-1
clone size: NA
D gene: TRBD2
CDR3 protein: CASSPGLAVAKNIQYF
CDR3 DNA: TGCGCCAGCAGCCCGGGACTAGCGGTGGCCAAAAACATTCAGTACTTC

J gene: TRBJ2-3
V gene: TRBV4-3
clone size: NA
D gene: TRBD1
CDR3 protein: CASSHEQGNTQYF
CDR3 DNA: TGCGCCAGCAGCCATGAACAGGGGAATACGCAGTATTTT

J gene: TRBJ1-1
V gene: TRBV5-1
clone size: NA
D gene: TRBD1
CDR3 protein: CASSLGQGIMNREAFF
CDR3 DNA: TGCGCCAGCAGCCTGGGACAGGGGATTATGAACAGAGAAGCTTTCTTT

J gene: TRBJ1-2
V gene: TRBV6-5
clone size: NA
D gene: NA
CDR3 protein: CASSYERYYGYTF
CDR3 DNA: TGTGCCAGCAGTTACGAGAGGTACTATGGCTACACCTTC

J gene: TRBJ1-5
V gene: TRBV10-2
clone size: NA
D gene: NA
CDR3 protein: CASSERPMAPQHF
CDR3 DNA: TGCGCCAGCAGTGAAAGACCCATGGCGCCCCAGCATTTT

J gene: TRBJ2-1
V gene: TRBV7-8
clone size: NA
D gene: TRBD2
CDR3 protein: CASIPRLAGETYNEQFF
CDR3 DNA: TGTGCCAGCATCCCGAGACTAGCGGGAGAAACCTACAATGAGCAGTTCTTC

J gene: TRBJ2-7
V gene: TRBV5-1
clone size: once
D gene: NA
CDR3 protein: CASSVLRLGRDSSYEQYF
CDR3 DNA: TGCGCCAGCAGCGTCCTACGTTTGGGCCGCGATAGCTCCTACGAGCAGTACTTC

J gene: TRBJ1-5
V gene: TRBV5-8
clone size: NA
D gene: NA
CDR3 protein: CASSLEGEGTSNQPQHF
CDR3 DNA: TGTGCCAGCAGCTTGGAAGGAGAAGGGACTAGCAATCAGCCCCAGCATTTT

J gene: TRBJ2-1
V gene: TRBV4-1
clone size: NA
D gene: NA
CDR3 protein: CASSQGGDFNEQFF
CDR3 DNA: TGCGCCAGCAGCCAAGGAGGGGACTTCAATGAGCAGTTCTTC

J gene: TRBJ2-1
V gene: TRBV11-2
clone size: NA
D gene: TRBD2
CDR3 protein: CASRETSEQFF
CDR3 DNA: TGTGCCAGCAGGGAGACTAGCGAGCAGTTCTTC

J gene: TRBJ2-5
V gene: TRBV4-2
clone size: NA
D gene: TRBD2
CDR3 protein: CASSQAPLAGGPQETQYF
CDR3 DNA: TGTGCCAGCAGCCAAGCCCCCCTAGCGGGAGGGCCGCAAGAGACCCAGTACTTC

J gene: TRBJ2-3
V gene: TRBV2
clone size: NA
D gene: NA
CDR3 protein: CASSADTQYF
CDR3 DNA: TGTGCCAGCAGTGCAGATACGCAGTATTTT

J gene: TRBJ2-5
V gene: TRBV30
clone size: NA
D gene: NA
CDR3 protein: CAWSVPPGLPHQYF
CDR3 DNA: TGTGCCTGGAGTGTACCCCCGGGACTCCCCCACCAGTACTTC

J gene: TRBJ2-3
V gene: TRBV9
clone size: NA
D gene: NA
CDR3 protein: CASSSGPTTADTQYF
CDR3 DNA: TGTGCCAGCAGCTCCGGCCCAACGACAGCGGATACGCAGTATTTT

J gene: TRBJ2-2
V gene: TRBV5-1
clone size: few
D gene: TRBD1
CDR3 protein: CASSTTTGGAGELFF
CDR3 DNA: TGCGCCAGCAGTACCACTACAGGGGGCGCTGGGGAGCTGTTTTTT

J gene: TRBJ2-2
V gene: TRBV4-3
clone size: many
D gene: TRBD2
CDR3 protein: CASSQEAGGASTGELFF
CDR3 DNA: TGCGCCAGCAGCCAAGAAGCGGGAGGGGCGAGCACCGGGGAGCTGTTTTTT

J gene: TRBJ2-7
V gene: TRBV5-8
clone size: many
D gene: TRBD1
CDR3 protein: CASSLAGTGSSEQYF
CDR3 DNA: TGTGCCAGCAGCTTAGCCGGGACAGGCTCTTCCGAGCAGTACTTC

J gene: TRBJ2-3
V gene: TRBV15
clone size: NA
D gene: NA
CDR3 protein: CATSSGSTDTQYF
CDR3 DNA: TGTGCCACCAGCAGTGGAAGCACAGATACGCAGTATTTT

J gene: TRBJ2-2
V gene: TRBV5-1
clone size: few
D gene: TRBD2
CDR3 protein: CASSLDWAGVDTGELFF
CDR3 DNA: TGCGCCAGCAGCTTGGATTGGGCGGGAGTGGATACCGGGGAGCTGTTTTTT

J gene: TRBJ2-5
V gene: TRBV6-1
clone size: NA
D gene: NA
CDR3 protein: CASSEVLTPTQYF
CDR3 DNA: TGTGCCAGCAGTGAAGTGTTGACTCCGACCCAGTACTTC